The subject of this entry is one T cell receptor (beta chain). This clonotype was observed once. Its antigen remains undetermined. There are no base qualities to consult, and no much larger clone falls within one base. Single-read evidence is weak. This sample is part of a study of T cell repertoires and leukemia-associated antigens (dated by TCRdb to the late 2010s). For the study in its entirety: Each sample yielded about 5.1 to 7 million read pairs and about 3.3 to 5.0 million effective reads, about 16 million effective reads overall. The study aimed to identify which antigen a TCR Vbeta21 clone previously found in CML patients recognizes, using in vitro peptide stimulation of healthy T cells. Overall results and qualifications from the work: Direct testing of the expanded clones' antigen specificity and function was not done, and further investigation was required. The four groups showed no significant differences in numbers of Vbeta genes (about 60), Jbeta genes (14), VDJ rearrangements, or unique CDR3s.

The germline V gene encodes CDR1 LNHNV and CDR2 YYDKDF (reference sequence). The CDR3 sequence holds 16 residues, the cysteine and phenylalanine included. Solely the CDR3 DNA is kept, with 48 bases framed from the first base. Total RNA was extracted from the cultured T cells using TRIzol reagent. TCRbeta libraries were amplified from RNA using 5' rapid amplification of cDNA ends (5'RACE). Library concentration and integrity were checked with Qubit, an Agilent instrument, and quantitative PCR before sequencing. Qualified libraries were sequenced on Illumina HiSeq or MiSeq by a commercial service provider. In the paper's pipeline: MiXCR version 1.8.2 was used to identify TCR sequences in each sample. For a clone to count as qualified, its CDR3 had to be longer than four amino acids, its nucleotide length had to be in-frame, and the clone could not contain a stop codon. A read containing the complete CDR3 structure was counted as an effective read. Validation of expanded clones was performed by RT-PCR with 24 Vbeta primers, GeneScan spectratyping, and Sanger sequencing. TCRdb reprocessed the public reads (quality trimming at Q25 with fastp, clone calling with MiXCR) and kept in-frame beta chains. Here each entry gathers all rows of one CDR3 protein and keeps the most common genes and DNA. TCRdb's processing, not the authors' own work, is the source of the V and J calls. This sample comprises 13,000 to 15,000 distinct CDR3 sequences, more than 30% of them detected only once. Roughly 8.7% of the sample is taken by the ten largest.

CD3+ T cells were first rested overnight at more than 2 million cells/mL in RPMI 1640 without fetal bovine serum. MACS immunomagnetic beads were used, per the manufacturer's instructions, to isolate CD3+ T cells from PBMCs. This receptor was identified in a female donor in good health. The chain employs TRBV15 and TRBJ1-2; the D gene cannot be named for sure. The sequenced sample was CD3+ T cells sorted from blood and cultured. The DNA sequence reads TGTCCGACAAGCAGAGATAGGCGGGCCTACTCATATGGCTACACCTTC. Its protein reads: CPTSRDRRAYSYGYTF.